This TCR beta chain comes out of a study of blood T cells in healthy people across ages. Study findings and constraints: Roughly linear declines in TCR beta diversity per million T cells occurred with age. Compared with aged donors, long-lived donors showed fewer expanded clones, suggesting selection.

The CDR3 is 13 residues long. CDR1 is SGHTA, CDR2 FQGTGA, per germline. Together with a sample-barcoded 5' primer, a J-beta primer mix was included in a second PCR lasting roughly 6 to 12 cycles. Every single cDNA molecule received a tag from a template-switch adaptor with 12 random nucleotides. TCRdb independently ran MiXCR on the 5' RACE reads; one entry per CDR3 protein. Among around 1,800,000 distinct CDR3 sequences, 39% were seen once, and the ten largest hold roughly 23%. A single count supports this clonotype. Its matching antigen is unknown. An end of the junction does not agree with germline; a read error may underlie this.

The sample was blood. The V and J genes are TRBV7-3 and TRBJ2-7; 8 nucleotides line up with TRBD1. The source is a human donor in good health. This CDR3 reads CSSSVSGGSRQYF. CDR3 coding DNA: TGTTCCAGCAGCGTCTCAGGGGGCAGCAGGCAGTACTTC. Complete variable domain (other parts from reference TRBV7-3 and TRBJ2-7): GAGVSQTPSNKVTEKGKYVELRCDPISGHTALYWYRQSLGQGPEFLIYFQGTGAADDSGLPNDRFFAVRPEGSVSTLKIQRTERGDSAVYLCSSSVSGGSRQYFGPGTRLTVT.